This T cell receptor (beta chain) was recorded in a study of blood T cell repertoires in COVID-19. Study background: COVID-19 samples, acute and convalescent, were from the United States, Italy and Spain. Nucleic acid was either cDNA or gDNA, and it came from T cells, B-cell-depleted T cells, or PBMCs.

Original handling: Reference gene primer amplification yielded estimated nucleated cell counts. Profiling relied on immunoSEQ multiplex PCR, and the TCRdb table lists in-frame clones only, not all of them. Clonal size and the V and J genes are those of that table, whereas D and trimming came from the DNA. In the table there are about 150,000 clones, 87% of which are singletons. Germline loops: CDR1 SNHLY, CDR2 FYNNEI. V was clipped by 5 bases and J by 3 bases, with 14 bases between them. CDR3 length: 15 residues. Sequencing input: peripheral blood. V is TRBV2 and J is TRBJ2-4; D might be TRBD1 (6 bases). The sequence was obtained from a woman aged 45-59 years with active or convalescent COVID-19. CDR3 in DNA: TGTGCCAGCAGTAGGACAGCGATTGACAAAAACATTCAGTACTTC. This translates into CASSRTAIDKNIQYF. Variable domain in full (rest from reference TRBV2 and TRBJ2-4): EPEVTQTPSHQVTQMGQEVILRCVPISNHLYFYWYRQILGQKVEFLVSFYNNEISEKSEIFDDQFSVERPDGSNFTLKIRSTKLEDSAMYFCASSRTAIDKNIQYFGAGTRLSVL.